These 20 T cell receptor beta chains were sequenced from one sample in a study of T cell repertoires in cytomegalovirus infection. TCRdb ran MiXCR on the reads and lists one entry per CDR3 protein. The sample has about 120,000 distinct CDR3 sequences; 30% are singletons. Their antigen targets remain unknown. The material was CD8+ T cells from cultured PBMCs, obtained from culture after CMV antigen stimulation. All receptors derive from a human donor in good health (CMV status not recorded). Some clones in this sample may be carry-over from other donors' samples.

The V call is TRBV27, the J call TRBJ2-7, with TRBD2 identical over 11 bases. CDR1 and CDR2 from the germline V gene are MNHEY and SMNVEV (reference sequence). CDR3 length: 17 residues. With V trimmed by 10 bases and J by 0 bases, 14 bases remained unmatched. CDR3 amino acids: CATKKGLAGGSSYEQYF. The CDR3 DNA sequence: TGTGCCACAAAAAAGGGGCTAGCGGGAGGAAGCTCCTACGAGCAGTACTTC.

This clonotype was detected only a few times. J is TRBJ1-1 and V is TRBV7-9; no clear D. The V end lost 0 bases, the J end lost 7 bases, and 12 bases lay between the germline ends. The CDR3 runs 14 residues. Germline V gives CDR1 SEHNR, CDR2 FQNEAQ (reference sequence). The DNA for the CDR3 is TGTGCCAGCAGCTTAGCTTATGGGAGCGTTGAAGCTTTCTTT. Translation gives CASSLAYGSVEAFF. The variable domain in full, with the rest retrieved from reference TRBV7-9 and TRBJ1-1, is DTGVSQNPRHKITKRGQNVTFRCDPISEHNRLYWYRQTLGQGPEFLTYFQNEAQLEKSRLLSDRFSAERPKGSFSTLEIQRTEQGDSAMYLCASSLAYGSVEAFFGQGTRLTVV.

V is TRBV20-1 and J is TRBJ2-7, with 9 nucleotides matching TRBD1. J gave up 0 bases and V 3 bases, and 3 bases lay outside the gene matches. CDR3 length equals 14 residues. The germline V gene has CDR1 DFQATT and CDR2 SNEGSKA (reference sequence). The CDR3: CSASRTGDSYEQYF. CDR3 bases: TGCAGTGCTAGCCGGACAGGGGACTCCTACGAGCAGTACTTC.

This chain joins TRBV27 and TRBJ2-7; TRBD2 matches 8 bases. Germline values: CDR1 MNHEY, CDR2 SMNVEV (reference sequence). The V segment lost 2 bases and the J segment 2 bases; nucleotides outside the gene matches: 5. The CDR3 has 15 residues. The CDR3 DNA reads as TGTGCCAGCAGTTTAGAGTTAGCGGGGACCTACGAGCAGTACTTC. As protein: CASSLELAGTYEQYF.

This clonotype was observed a handful of times. This chain links TRBV6-2 or TRBV6-3 with TRBJ1-5; tentative D call: TRBD1 (6 bases). The CDR3 sequence is 17 residues long. Between the trimmed V and J ends, which lost 4 bases and 7 bases, there was a span of 23 bases. Germline CDR1 reads MNHEY; CDR2 reads SVGEGT. CDR3 amino acids: CASSLYREGHVGQPQHF. Written as DNA, the CDR3 is TGTGCCAGCAGTTTGTACAGGGAGGGGCATGTTGGACAGCCCCAGCATTTT.

This clonotype was counted many times. This sequence joins TRBV7-2 and TRBJ2-1; D gene uncertain. Trimming pared 7 bases from V and 4 bases from J, leaving 20 bases between. This CDR3 comprises 16 residues. Looked up from germline, CDR1 is SGHTA and CDR2 is FQGNSA. The CDR3 nucleotides read TGTGCCAGCAACAACCCCGTCGGGTTAGGGTACAATGAGCAGTTCTTC. This gives the protein CASNNPVGLGYNEQFF.

This clonotype was counted only a few times. This sequence joins TRBV6-1 and TRBJ2-3; D call uncertain. The CDR3 is 20 amino acids. V shed 1 base and J shed 0 bases, with 23 bases lying between them. Germline values: CDR1 MNHNS, CDR2 SASEGT. In nucleotides, the CDR3 is TGTGCCAGCAGTGAAGTGGGGTGGACGGCGTCAATCGGCAGCACAGATACGCAGTATTTT. Its protein is CASSEVGWTASIGSTDTQYF.

This chain uses TRBV6-2 or TRBV6-3 with TRBJ1-2; TRBD1 matches 7 bases. The CDR3 has 12 amino acids. CDR1 is MNHEY and CDR2 is SVGEGT in the germline V gene. Trimming at V came to 6 bases and at J to 7 bases, leaving 5 bases not matched to a gene. CDR3 bases: TGTGCCAGCAGCGACAGGGATCCTGGCTACACCTTC. Its translation is CASSDRDPGYTF.

The V call is TRBV28, the J call TRBJ1-1; no definite D call. This CDR3 comprises 12 residues. Trimming stripped 1 base from V and 6 bases from J, with 6 bases between. Germline V gene sequence: CDR1 MDHEN, CDR2 SYDVKM. Written as DNA, the CDR3 is TGTGCCAGCAGTTTATTGAGATCTGAAGCTTTCTTT. The encoded protein is CASSLLRSEAFF.

In its sample, this clonotype ranks as medium-sized. V is TRBV9 and J is TRBJ2-6; 8 nucleotides align to TRBD1. From germline, CDR1 is SGDLS and CDR2 YYNGEE. CDR3 length: 18 amino acids. J was trimmed by 3 bases and V by 3 bases; bases with no gene match: 11. The CDR3 DNA reads as TGTGCCAGCAGCGCCCGTCCCGGGACAGGTTTTGGGGCCAACGTCCTGACTTTC. Its protein is CASSARPGTGFGANVLTF.

This clonotype was detected a few times. The chain couples TRBV11-2 to TRBJ2-5; 9 positions match TRBD2. CDR1 and CDR2 (germline): SGHAT, FQNNGV. The CDR3 is 17 residues long. Trimming took 0 bases from V and 2 from J; bases not matched to a gene: 7. CDR3 protein: CASSLDPGLAGQETQYF. Here the CDR3 DNA reads TGTGCCAGCAGCTTAGACCCCGGGCTAGCGGGACAAGAGACCCAGTACTTC.

The gene calls are TRBV4-1 and TRBJ1-5; D unresolved. The germline V gene encodes CDR1 MGHRA and CDR2 YSYEKL. This CDR3 contains 16 residues. Trimming cost V 0 bases and J 0 bases, with 9 bases left between them. CDR3 DNA: TGCGCCAGCAGCCAAGATGTGGTGGGTAGCAATCAGCCCCAGCATTTT. It encodes CASSQDVVGSNQPQHF.

This clonotype has just a few counts. CDR3 in DNA: TGTGCCAGTAGGAGGGGTGAGGTTTTCTCCTCTGGGGCCAACGTCCTGACTTTC. Translating it yields CASRRGEVFSSGANVLTF. J is TRBJ2-6 and V is TRBV19; D possibly uses TRBD1 or TRBD2 (5 bases each). This CDR3 has 18 residues. V was cut by 6 bases and J by 0 bases, with 18 bases left in between. Germline CDR1 and CDR2: LNHDA and SQIVND (reference sequence). The variable domain in full, completed from reference TRBV19 and TRBJ2-6, reads DGGITQSPKYLFRKEGQNVTLSCEQNLNHDAMYWYRQDPGQGLRLIYYSQIVNDFQKGDIAEGYSVSREKKESFPLTVTSAQKNPTAFYLCASRRGEVFSSGANVLTFGAGSRLTVL.

This clonotype occurred many times. This rearrangement joins TRBV7-2 to TRBJ2-7; the match to TRBD1 covers 10 bases. The CDR3 extends over 16 amino acids. Per germline, CDR1 SGHTA and CDR2 FQGNSA. J was trimmed by 2 bases and V by 5 bases; bases with no gene match: 9. The CDR3 nucleotides read TGTGCCAGCAGCGTTGACGCCGGGACAGGGGCCTACGAGCAGTACTTC. Its protein product is CASSVDAGTGAYEQYF.

CDR3 nucleotide sequence: TGTGCCAGCAGCTTCGGGACAGGCAGCCAAGAGACCCAGTACTTC. It yields the protein CASSFGTGSQETQYF. The V call is TRBV11-2, the J call TRBJ2-5, with 8 bases matching TRBD1. The junction had 4 bases not matched to a gene; V was cut back by 3 bases and J by 1 base. CDR3 length equals 15 residues. In germline, CDR1 is SGHAT, CDR2 FQNNGV.

This clonotype was recorded once. The rearrangement joins TRBV15 to TRBJ1-5; no clear D gene. V was shortened by 0 bases and J by 4 bases, with 7 bases between the two germline ends. The CDR3 spans 14 residues. Germline CDR1 LNHNV, CDR2 YYDKDF (reference sequence). The CDR3 reads CATSRDGGNQPQHF. The CDR3 region has the DNA TGTGCCACCAGCAGAGATGGTGGAAATCAGCCCCAGCATTTT.

This clonotype came up once. The chain couples TRBV5-6 to TRBJ2-7, with D unresolved. V gave up 0 bases and J gave up 0 bases, with 4 bases separating them. The CDR3 runs 13 residues. CDR1 and CDR2 (germline): SGHDT, YYEEEE. The CDR3 loop is CASSLGNSYEQYF. The DNA of the CDR3 is TGTGCCAGCAGCTTGGGGAACTCCTACGAGCAGTACTTC.

The chain recombines TRBV27 with TRBJ2-3, with a tentative D call TRBD2 (7 bases). Germline V CDR1 and CDR2: MNHEY, SMNVEV (reference sequence). Trimming stripped 4 bases from V and 1 base from J, with 24 bases between. There are 19 residues in the CDR3. CDR3 sequence (DNA): TGTGCCAGCAGTTCACATGGATGGGGGGGCGGTGCTCGCACAGATACGCAGTATTTT. Residues: CASSSHGWGGGARTDTQYF.

In its sample, this clonotype was seen a few times. This sequence joins TRBV4-2 and TRBJ2-3; 12 bases fit TRBD2. This CDR3 has 18 amino acids. The V gene's germline CDR1 is LGHNA and CDR2 YNFKEQ. J lost 2 bases, V lost 0 bases, and 6 bases had no gene match. CDR3: CASSQDSLAGGYTDTQYF. DNA of the CDR3: TGTGCCAGCAGCCAAGATTCGCTAGCGGGGGGGTACACAGATACGCAGTATTTT.

J is TRBJ2-3 and V is TRBV11-2; 8 nucleotides line up with TRBD2. CDR3 length: 15 residues. V lost 3 bases to trimming and J lost 2 bases; unmatched junction nucleotides: 4. CDR1 SGHAT and CDR2 FQNNGV come from the germline V gene. CDR3 nucleotides: TGTGCCAGCAGCTTCTCGGGGGGGCTCACAGATACGCAGTATTTT. Translation: CASSFSGGLTDTQYF.